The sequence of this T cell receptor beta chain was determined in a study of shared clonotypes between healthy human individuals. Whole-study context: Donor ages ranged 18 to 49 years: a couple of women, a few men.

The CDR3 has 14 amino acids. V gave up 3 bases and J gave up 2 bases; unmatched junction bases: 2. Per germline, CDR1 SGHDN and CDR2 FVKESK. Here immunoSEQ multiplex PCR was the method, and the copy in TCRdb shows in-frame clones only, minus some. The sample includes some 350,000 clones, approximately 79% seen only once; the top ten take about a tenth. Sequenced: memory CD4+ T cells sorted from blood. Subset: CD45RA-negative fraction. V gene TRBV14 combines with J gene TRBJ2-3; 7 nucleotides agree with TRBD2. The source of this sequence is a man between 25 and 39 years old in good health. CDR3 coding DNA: TGTGCCAGCAGCCAGCGGGAGTTCACAGATACGCAGTATTTT. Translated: CASSQREFTDTQYF.